These T cell receptor beta chains were read from a single sample in a study of Ad26.COV2.S vaccination and SARS-CoV-2 variants. Libraries were prepared by immunoSEQ multiplex PCR; TCRdb keeps only in-frame clonotypes and omits some of them. The sample lists about 320,000 clones, approximately 86% occurring once. The sample was peripheral blood, taken in a trial of Ad26.COV2.S vaccine versus placebo. Every receptor here comes from a person aged 18 to 59 who received the Ad26.COV2.S COVID-19 vaccine or a placebo. The CDR3 runs from the conserved cysteine through the conserved F or W. D genes are given only for firm matches. The size of a clone is reported for some rows only, either as once, few or many, or as a class for expanded clones.

j_call d_call v_call clone_size cdr3_aa cdr3_nt
TRBJ2-1 TRBD2 TRBV7-3 . CASSLDPGGPYNEQFF TGTGCCAGCAGCTTAGACCCGGGGGGTCCCTACAATGAGCAGTTCTTC
TRBJ1-1 TRBD1 TRBV9 . CASSLRDRVITEAFF TGTGCCAGCAGCCTCCGGGACAGGGTGATCACTGAAGCTTTCTTT
TRBJ1-2 . TRBV6-2/TRBV6-3 once CASSKPRDGYGYTF TGTGCCAGCAGTAAACCGCGGGACGGATATGGCTACACCTTC
TRBJ2-3 TRBD2 TRBV7-3 once CASSRAGGGTDTQYF TGTGCCAGCAGCCGAGCGGGGGGCGGCACAGATACGCAGTATTTT
TRBJ1-1 . TRBV6-2/TRBV6-3 once CASSPSGSPATEAFF TGTGCCAGCAGCCCCTCAGGGTCCCCAGCCACTGAAGCTTTCTTT
TRBJ2-7 TRBD1 TRBV19 . CASSSRDSSYEQYF TGTGCCAGTAGTTCACGGGACAGCTCCTACGAGCAGTACTTC
TRBJ2-5 . TRBV3-1/TRBV3-2 . CASSQERAQYF TGTGCCAGCAGCCAAGAGAGGGCCCAGTACTTC
TRBJ2-5 TRBD2 TRBV6-2/TRBV6-3 . CASSYGLLAGAQETQYF TGTGCCAGCAGTTACGGCCTCCTAGCGGGGGCCCAAGAGACCCAGTACTTC
TRBJ1-2 . TRBV7-2 . CASSPLPIESDYTHYGYTF TGTGCCAGCAGCCCCCTTCCAATCGAATCGGATTACACACACTATGGCTACACCTTC
TRBJ2-2 TRBD2 TRBV5-5 . CASSLGVAGFTGELFF TGTGCCAGCAGCTTGGGGGTAGCGGGGTTCACCGGGGAGCTGTTTTTT
TRBJ1-1 . TRBV18 . CASSRNGVLGTEAFF TGTGCCAGCTCGCGCAACGGGGTCCTCGGCACTGAAGCTTTCTTT
TRBJ1-5 TRBD1 TRBV2 . CATNRGEGQPQHF TGTGCCACCAACAGGGGTGAGGGTCAGCCCCAGCATTTT
TRBJ2-4 TRBD1 TRBV7-9 few CASSHSTGGANIQYF TGTGCCAGCAGCCATAGTACAGGGGGCGCGAACATTCAGTACTTC
TRBJ1-6 . TRBV6-4 . CASSAPAGWFRSPLHF TGTGCCAGCAGTGCCCCCGCAGGGTGGTTTCGATCACCCCTCCACTTT
TRBJ2-5 TRBD1 TRBV6-5 . CASRPGTGVQETQYF TGTGCCAGCAGACCCGGGACAGGGGTGCAAGAGACCCAGTACTTC
TRBJ1-5 . TRBV19 . CATGPSLGNQPQHF TGTGCCACCGGACCAAGCTTAGGGAATCAGCCCCAGCATTTT
TRBJ1-5 . TRBV9 . CASSVDGGQPQHF TGTGCCAGCAGCGTAGACGGGGGACAGCCCCAGCATTTT
TRBJ2-7 . TRBV5-6 . CASSYGSSYEQYF TGTGCCAGCAGCTACGGGAGCTCCTACGAGCAGTACTTC
TRBJ1-3 TRBD1 TRBV10-3 . CAISVVAVGQSGNTIYF TGTGCCATCAGTGTAGTAGCGGTGGGACAGAGCGGAAACACCATATATTTT
TRBJ2-4 . TRBV5-4 . CASSKAGENIQYF TGTGCCAGCAGCAAGGCAGGCGAGAACATTCAGTACTTC
TRBJ2-1 TRBD2 TRBV2 . CASSEVRLSIRLAGANEQFF TGTGCCAGCAGTGAAGTGAGACTGAGCATCCGACTAGCGGGGGCTAATGAGCAGTTCTTC
TRBJ2-6 . TRBV6-5 . CASMGPSGANVLTF TGTGCCAGCATGGGTCCCTCTGGGGCCAACGTCCTGACTTTC
TRBJ2-7 TRBD2 TRBV11-2 . CASRLTTSGGRTYEQYF TGTGCCAGCAGGCTAACGACTAGCGGGGGCAGAACCTACGAGCAGTACTTC
TRBJ2-5 . TRBV3-1/TRBV3-2 . CASSLRATQETQYF TGTGCCAGCAGCCTGAGGGCTACTCAAGAGACCCAGTACTTC
TRBJ2-4 TRBD1 TRBV6-5 . CASSRGGGSKNIQYF TGTGCCAGCAGCCGAGGGGGCGGATCCAAAAACATTCAGTACTTC
TRBJ2-4 . TRBV29-1 . CSVVIAKNIQYF TGCAGCGTTGTTATAGCCAAAAACATTCAGTACTTC
TRBJ1-2 . TRBV9 few CASSVGGARSYGYTF TGTGCCAGCAGCGTAGGGGGTGCTAGGAGCTATGGCTACACCTTC
TRBJ1-3 TRBD1 TRBV6-2/TRBV6-3 . CASSYSGQSSSGNTIYF TGTGCCAGCAGTTACTCGGGACAGTCCTCCTCTGGAAACACCATATATTTT
TRBJ1-2 . TRBV5-4 few CASSSFGGYTF TGTGCCAGCAGCTCTTTCGGCGGCTACACCTTC
TRBJ2-5 TRBD2 TRBV25-1 . CASSDGLAGGSFWETQYF TGTGCCAGCAGTGACGGACTAGCGGGGGGGTCTTTTTGGGAGACCCAGTACTTC
TRBJ2-7 TRBD2 TRBV7-2 . CASRHSGGPTYEQYF TGTGCCAGCAGACATAGCGGGGGGCCTACCTACGAGCAGTACTTC
TRBJ1-6 . TRBV5-1 . CASSWDNSPLHF TGCGCCAGCAGCTGGGACAATTCACCCCTCCACTTT
TRBJ1-1 TRBD1 TRBV5-1 . CASSLEGQGANTEAFF TGCGCCAGCAGCTTGGAGGGGCAGGGGGCGAACACTGAAGCTTTCTTT
TRBJ2-1 TRBD2 TRBV5-1 . CASSRGRGSSYNEQFF TGCGCCAGCAGCCGGGGACGCGGGAGCTCCTACAATGAGCAGTTCTTC
TRBJ1-5 . TRBV24-1 few CATSGPYLFPNQPQHF TGTGCCACCAGTGGGCCCTACCTCTTCCCCAATCAGCCCCAGCATTTT
TRBJ1-1 . TRBV12-3/TRBV12-4 . CASSFRGSTEAFF TGTGCCAGCAGTTTCCGGGGATCAACTGAAGCTTTCTTT
TRBJ2-3 TRBD2 TRBV11-2 . CASSLGTSGGPSTDTQYF TGTGCCAGCAGCCTTGGGACTAGCGGGGGGCCGAGCACAGATACGCAGTATTTT
TRBJ1-4 TRBD1 TRBV6-5 . CASRATGDEKLFF TGTGCCAGCAGGGCGACAGGGGACGAAAAACTGTTTTTT
TRBJ2-7 . TRBV6-5 . CASSPPQAYEQYF TGTGCCAGCAGCCCCCCCCAAGCCTACGAGCAGTACTTC
TRBJ2-7 TRBD1 TRBV7-2 . CASSLGGTAPYEQYF TGTGCCAGCAGCTTAGGGGGGACAGCACCCTACGAGCAGTACTTC